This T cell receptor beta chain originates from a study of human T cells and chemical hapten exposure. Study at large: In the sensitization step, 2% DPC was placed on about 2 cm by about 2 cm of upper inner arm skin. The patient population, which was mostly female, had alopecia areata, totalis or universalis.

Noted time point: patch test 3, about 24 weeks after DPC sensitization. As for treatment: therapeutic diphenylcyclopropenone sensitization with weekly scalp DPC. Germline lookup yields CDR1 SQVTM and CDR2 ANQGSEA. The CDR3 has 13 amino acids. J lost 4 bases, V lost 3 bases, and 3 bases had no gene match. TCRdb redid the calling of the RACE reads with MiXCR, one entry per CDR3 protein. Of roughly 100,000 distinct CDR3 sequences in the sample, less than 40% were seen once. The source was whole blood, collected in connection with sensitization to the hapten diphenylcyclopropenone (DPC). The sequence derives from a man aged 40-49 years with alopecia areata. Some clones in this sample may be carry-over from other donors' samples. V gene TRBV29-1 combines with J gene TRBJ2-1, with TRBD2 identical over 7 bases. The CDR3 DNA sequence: TGCAGCGTTGAGGGGGGGGTATACAATGAGCAGTTCTTC. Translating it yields CSVEGGVYNEQFF.